This TCR beta chain emerged from a study of T-cell memory formation after mild COVID-19. Across the whole study: The TCR clusters were mostly specific to one donor.

V gave up 5 bases and J gave up 5 bases, with 7 bases separating them. The CDR3 runs 12 residues. Per germline, CDR1 SGHAT and CDR2 FQDESV (reference sequence). TCRdb processed the 5' RACE reads anew with MiXCR; each CDR3 protein has one entry. In the table there are about 440,000 distinct CDR3 sequences, roughly 20% of which are singletons. This rearrangement joins TRBV11-1 to TRBJ2-1; D call uncertain. The TCR was taken from an adult woman who had mild COVID-19 (a few samples of this study predate the infection). Cell type and time point are not known. Sequences were obtained from PBMCs or a T cell subset sorted from them (not recorded which). The CDR3: CASSHPDNEQFF. The CDR3 DNA is TGTGCCAGCAGCCACCCAGACAATGAGCAGTTCTTC.